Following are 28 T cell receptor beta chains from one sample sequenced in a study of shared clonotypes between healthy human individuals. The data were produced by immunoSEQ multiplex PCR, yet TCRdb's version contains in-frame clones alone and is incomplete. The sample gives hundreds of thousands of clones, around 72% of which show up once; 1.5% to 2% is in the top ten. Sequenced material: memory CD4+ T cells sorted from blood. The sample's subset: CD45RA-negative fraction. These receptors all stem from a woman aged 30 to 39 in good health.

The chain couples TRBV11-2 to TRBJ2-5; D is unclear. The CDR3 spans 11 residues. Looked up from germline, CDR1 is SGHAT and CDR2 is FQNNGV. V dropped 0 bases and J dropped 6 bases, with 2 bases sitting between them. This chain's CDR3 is CASSLEQTQYF. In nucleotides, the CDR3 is TGTGCCAGCAGCTTAGAACAGACCCAGTACTTC.

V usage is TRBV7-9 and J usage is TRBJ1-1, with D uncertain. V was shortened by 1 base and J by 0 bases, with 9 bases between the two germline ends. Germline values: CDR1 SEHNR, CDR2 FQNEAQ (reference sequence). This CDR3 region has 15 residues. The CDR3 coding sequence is TGTGCCAGCAGCTTAGGATCCGGGTTGAACACTGAAGCTTTCTTT. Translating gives CASSLGSGLNTEAFF.

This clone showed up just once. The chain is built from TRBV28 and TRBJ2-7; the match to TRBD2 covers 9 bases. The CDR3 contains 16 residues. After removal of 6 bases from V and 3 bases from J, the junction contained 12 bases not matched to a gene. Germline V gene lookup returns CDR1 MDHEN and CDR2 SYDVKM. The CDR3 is CASRSFLAGGNYEQYF. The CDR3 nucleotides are TGTGCCAGCAGGTCCTTTTTGGCGGGAGGGAACTACGAGCAGTACTTC.

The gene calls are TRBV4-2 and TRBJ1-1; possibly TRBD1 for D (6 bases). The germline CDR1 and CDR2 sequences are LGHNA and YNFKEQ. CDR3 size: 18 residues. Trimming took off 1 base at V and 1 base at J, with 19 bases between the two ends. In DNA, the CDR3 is TGTGCCAGCAGCCAAGGCCAGGGAAAAGCGGGACAGAACACTGAAGCTTTCTTT. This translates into CASSQGQGKAGQNTEAFF.

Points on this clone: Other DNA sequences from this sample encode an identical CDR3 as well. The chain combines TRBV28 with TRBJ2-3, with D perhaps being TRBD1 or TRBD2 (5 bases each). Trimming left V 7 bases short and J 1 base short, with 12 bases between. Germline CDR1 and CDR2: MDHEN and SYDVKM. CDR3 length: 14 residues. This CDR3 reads CASIPPGRTDTQYF. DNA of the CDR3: TGTGCCAGCATCCCTCCGGGGCGCACAGATACGCAGTATTTT.

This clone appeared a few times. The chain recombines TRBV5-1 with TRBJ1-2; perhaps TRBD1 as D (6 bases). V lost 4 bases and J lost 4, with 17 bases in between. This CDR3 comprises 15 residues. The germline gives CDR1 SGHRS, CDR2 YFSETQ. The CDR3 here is CASSPGADRPYGYTF. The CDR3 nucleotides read TGCGCCAGCAGCCCAGGAGCGGACAGACCCTATGGCTACACCTTC.

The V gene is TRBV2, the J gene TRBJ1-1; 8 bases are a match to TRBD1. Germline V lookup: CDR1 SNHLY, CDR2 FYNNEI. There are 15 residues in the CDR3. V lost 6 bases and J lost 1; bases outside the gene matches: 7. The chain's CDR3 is CASRRTGTGNTEAFF. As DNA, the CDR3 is TGTGCCAGCAGGCGTACCGGGACAGGGAACACTGAAGCTTTCTTT.

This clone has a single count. As DNA, the CDR3 is TGTGCCAGCAGTGAAGTATATGGAGATCAGCCCCAGCATTTT. This codes for CASSEVYGDQPQHF. This sequence joins TRBV2 and TRBJ1-5; D is undetermined. V was shortened by 1 base and J by 5 bases, with 9 bases between the two germline ends. Germline V gene data show CDR1 as SNHLY and CDR2 as FYNNEI. This CDR3 contains 14 residues.

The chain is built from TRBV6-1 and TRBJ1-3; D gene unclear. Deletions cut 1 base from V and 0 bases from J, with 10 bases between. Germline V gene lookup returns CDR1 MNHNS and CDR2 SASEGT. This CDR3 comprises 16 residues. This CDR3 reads CASSEVWRGSGNTIYF. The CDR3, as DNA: TGTGCCAGCAGTGAAGTTTGGCGAGGCTCTGGAAACACCATATATTTT.

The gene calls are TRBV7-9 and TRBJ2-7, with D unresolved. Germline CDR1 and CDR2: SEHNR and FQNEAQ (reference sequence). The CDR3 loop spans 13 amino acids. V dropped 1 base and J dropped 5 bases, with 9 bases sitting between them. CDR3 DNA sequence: TGTGCCAGCAGCTTAGAGGGATTGAACGAGCAGTACTTC. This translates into CASSLEGLNEQYF.

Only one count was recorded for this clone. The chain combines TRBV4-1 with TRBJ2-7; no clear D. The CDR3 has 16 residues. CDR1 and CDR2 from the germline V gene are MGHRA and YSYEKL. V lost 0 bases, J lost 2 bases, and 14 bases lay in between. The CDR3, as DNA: TGCGCCAGCAGCCAAGATGGAACAGTTAGTACCTACGAGCAGTACTTC. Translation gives CASSQDGTVSTYEQYF.

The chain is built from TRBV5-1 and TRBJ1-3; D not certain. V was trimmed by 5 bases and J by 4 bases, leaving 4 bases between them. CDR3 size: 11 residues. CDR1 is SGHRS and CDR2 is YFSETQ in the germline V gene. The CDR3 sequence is CASRGGNTIYF. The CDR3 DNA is TGCGCCAGCAGAGGAGGAAACACCATATATTTT.

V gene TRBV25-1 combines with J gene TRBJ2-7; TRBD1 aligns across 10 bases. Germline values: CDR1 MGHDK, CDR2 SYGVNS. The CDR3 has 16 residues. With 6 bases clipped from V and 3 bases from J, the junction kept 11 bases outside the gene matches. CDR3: CASRSGTGDSGYEQYF. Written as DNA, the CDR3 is TGTGCCAGCAGATCCGGGACAGGGGATTCGGGCTACGAGCAGTACTTC.

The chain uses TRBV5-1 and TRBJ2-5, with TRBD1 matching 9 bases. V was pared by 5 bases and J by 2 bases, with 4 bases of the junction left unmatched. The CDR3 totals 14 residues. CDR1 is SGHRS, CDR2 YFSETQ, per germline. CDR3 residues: CASSRTGEQETQYF. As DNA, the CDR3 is TGCGCCAGCAGTCGGACAGGGGAACAAGAGACCCAGTACTTC.

The CDR3 here is CAGRRQPTTNEKLFF. DNA of the CDR3: TGTGCCGGAAGGCGACAGCCTACAACTAATGAAAAACTGTTTTTT. The chain recombines TRBV2 with TRBJ1-4; tentative D call: TRBD1 (5 bases). The CDR3 runs 15 residues. The V end lost 11 bases, the J end lost 0 bases, and 16 bases lay between the germline ends. Germline CDR1 SNHLY, CDR2 FYNNEI. Drawing the rest from reference TRBV2 and TRBJ1-4, the complete variable domain is EPEVTQTPSHQVTQMGQEVILRCVPISNHLYFYWYRQILGQKVEFLVSFYNNEISEKSEIFDDQFSVERPDGSNFTLKIRSTKLEDSAMYFCAGRRQPTTNEKLFFGSGTQLSVL.

The CDR3 loop is CASSTDVGEKLFF. CDR3 DNA sequence: TGTGCCAGCAGCACTGACGTCGGGGAAAAACTGTTTTTT. The rearrangement uses TRBV5-8 and TRBJ1-4; D is undetermined. Per germline, CDR1 SGHTS and CDR2 YDEGEE. V shed 4 bases and J shed 8 bases, with 12 bases lying between them. This CDR3 is 13 amino acids long. The full variable domain, completed using reference TRBV5-8 and TRBJ1-4, is EAGVTQSPTHLIKTRGQQATLRCSPISGHTSVYWYQQALGLGLQFLLWYDEGEERNRGNFPPRFSGRQFPNYSSELNVNALELEDSALYLCASSTDVGEKLFFGSGTQLSVL.

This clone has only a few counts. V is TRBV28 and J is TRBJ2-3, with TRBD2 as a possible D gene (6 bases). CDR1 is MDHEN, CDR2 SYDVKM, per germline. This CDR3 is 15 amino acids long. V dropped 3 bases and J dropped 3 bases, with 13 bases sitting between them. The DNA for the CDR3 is TGTGCCAGCAGTTTCCAAAGGGAGGTTACAGATACGCAGTATTTT. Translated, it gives CASSFQREVTDTQYF.

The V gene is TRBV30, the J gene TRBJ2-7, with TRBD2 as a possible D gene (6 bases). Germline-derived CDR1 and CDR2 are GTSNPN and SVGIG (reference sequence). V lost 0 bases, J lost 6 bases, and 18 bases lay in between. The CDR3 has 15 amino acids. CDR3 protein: CAWSVPDPEGLEQYF. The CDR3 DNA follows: TGTGCCTGGAGTGTACCCGACCCAGAGGGACTCGAGCAGTACTTC. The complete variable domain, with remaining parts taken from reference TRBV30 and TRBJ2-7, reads SQTIHQWPATLVQPVGSPLSLECTVEGTSNPNLYWYRQAAGRGLQLLFYSVGIGQISSEVPQNLSASRPQDRQFILSSKKLLLSDSGFYLCAWSVPDPEGLEQYFGPGTRLTVT.

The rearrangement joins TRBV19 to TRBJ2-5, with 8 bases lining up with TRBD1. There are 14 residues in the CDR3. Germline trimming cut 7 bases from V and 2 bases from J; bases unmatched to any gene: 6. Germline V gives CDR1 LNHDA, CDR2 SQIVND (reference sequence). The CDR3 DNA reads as TGTGCCAGTACCCCGAGGACAGGGCAAGAGACCCAGTACTTC. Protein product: CASTPRTGQETQYF.

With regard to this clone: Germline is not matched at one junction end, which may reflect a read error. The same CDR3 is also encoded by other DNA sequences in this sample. The CDR3 loop reads CATSTQTVNYGYTF. The CDR3 bases are TGTGCTACCAGCACACAGACAGTGAACTATGGCTACACCTTC. This chain connects TRBV15 to TRBJ1-2, with D possibly matching TRBD1 (5 bases). The CDR3 loop spans 14 amino acids. Germline V gives CDR1 LNHNV, CDR2 YYDKDF (reference sequence).

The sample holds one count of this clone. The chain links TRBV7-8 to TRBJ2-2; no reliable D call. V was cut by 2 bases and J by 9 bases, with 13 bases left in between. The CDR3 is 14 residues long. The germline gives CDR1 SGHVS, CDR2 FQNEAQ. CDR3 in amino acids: CASSLITAERELFF. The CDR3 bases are TGTGCCAGCAGCTTAATTACAGCCGAAAGGGAGCTGTTTTTT.

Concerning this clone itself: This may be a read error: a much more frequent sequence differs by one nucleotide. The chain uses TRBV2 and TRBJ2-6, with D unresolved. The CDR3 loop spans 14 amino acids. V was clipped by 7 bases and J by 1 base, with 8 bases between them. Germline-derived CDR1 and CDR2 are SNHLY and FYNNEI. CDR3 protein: CASTPLSGANVLTF. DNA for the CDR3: TGTGCCAGCACCCCTTTATCTGGGGCCAACGTCCTGACTTTC.

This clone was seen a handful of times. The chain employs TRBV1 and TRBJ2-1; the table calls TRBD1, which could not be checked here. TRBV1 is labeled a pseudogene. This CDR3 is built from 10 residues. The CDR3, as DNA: TGCACCAGCCCAAACAATGAGCAGTTCTTC. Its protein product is CTSPNNEQFF.

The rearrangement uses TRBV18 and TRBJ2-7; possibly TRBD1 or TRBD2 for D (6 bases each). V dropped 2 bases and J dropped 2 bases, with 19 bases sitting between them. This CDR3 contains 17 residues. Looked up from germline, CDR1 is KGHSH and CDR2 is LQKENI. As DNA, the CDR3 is TGTGCCAGCTCACCAAGACCCCCAGCGCGGGACACCTACGAGCAGTACTTC. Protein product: CASSPRPPARDTYEQYF.

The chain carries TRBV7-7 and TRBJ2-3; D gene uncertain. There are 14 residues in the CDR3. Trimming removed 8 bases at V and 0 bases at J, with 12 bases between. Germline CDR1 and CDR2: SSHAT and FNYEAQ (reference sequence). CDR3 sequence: CASSQTSSTDTQYF. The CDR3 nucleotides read TGTGCCAGCTCCCAGACGTCTAGCACAGATACGCAGTATTTT.

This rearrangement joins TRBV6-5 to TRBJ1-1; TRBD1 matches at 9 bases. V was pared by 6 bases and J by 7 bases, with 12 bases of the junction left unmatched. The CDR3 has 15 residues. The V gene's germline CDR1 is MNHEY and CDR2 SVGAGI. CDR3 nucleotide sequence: TGTGCCAGCAGCCGGACAGCGACAGGGGGGCTTGAAGCTTTCTTT. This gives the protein CASSRTATGGLEAFF.

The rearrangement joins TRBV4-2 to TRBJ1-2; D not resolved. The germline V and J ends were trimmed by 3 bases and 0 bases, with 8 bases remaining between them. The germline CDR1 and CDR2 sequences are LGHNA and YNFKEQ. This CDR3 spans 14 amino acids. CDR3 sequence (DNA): TGTGCCAGCAGCCATGTGGACTCTAACTATGGCTACACCTTC. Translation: CASSHVDSNYGYTF.

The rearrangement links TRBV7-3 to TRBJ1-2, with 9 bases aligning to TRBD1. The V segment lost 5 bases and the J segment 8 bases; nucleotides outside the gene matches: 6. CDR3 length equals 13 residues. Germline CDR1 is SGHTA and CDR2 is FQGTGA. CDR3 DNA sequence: TGTGCCAGCAGCGGGCGGACAGGGGAGGGCTACACCTTC. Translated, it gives CASSGRTGEGYTF.